These 29 T cell receptor beta chains were all obtained from the same sample, sequenced in a study of blood T cell repertoires in COVID-19. Measured with immunoSEQ multiplex PCR; TCRdb has only the in-frame clones, and not every one. The table includes a few hundred thousand clones, 90% detected once. The sequenced sample consisted of peripheral blood. The receptor source for this set is a woman aged 55 to 70 with COVID-19, enrolled during active disease.

In DNA, the CDR3 is TGCGCCAGCAGTGATTTCGAATTGGGGGCAAATCAGCCCCAGCATTTT. It translates to CASSDFELGANQPQHF. The chain joins TRBV10-2 to TRBJ1-5, with D perhaps matching TRBD1 (6 bases). The germline CDR1 and CDR2 sequences are WSHSY and SAAADI. CDR3 length equals 16 residues. The V and J ends lost 3 bases and 4 bases respectively, with 16 bases between them.

This clone was seen more than once but under ten times. The genes are TRBV7-9 and TRBJ1-3, with 10 bases aligning to TRBD1. Germline CDR1 is SEHNR and CDR2 is FQNEAQ (reference sequence). This CDR3 has 18 residues. V shed 3 bases and J 0 bases; nucleotides not matched to a gene: 8. The CDR3 loop is CASSFRAGQGDSGNTIYF. The CDR3 bases are TGTGCCAGCAGCTTCCGTGCCGGACAGGGGGACTCTGGAAACACCATATATTTT. The full variable domain, its missing parts supplied by reference TRBV7-9 and TRBJ1-3, is DTGVSQNPRHKITKRGQNVTFRCDPISEHNRLYWYRQTLGQGPEFLTYFQNEAQLEKSRLLSDRFSAERPKGSFSTLEIQRTEQGDSAMYLCASSFRAGQGDSGNTIYFGEGSWLTVV.

The gene calls are TRBV7-2 and TRBJ2-2; D perhaps matches TRBD1 (5 bases). The V gene's germline CDR1 is SGHTA and CDR2 FQGNSA. V gave up 8 bases and J gave up 0 bases, with 10 bases separating them. The CDR3 has 14 residues. CDR3 amino acids: CASHRSSNTGELFF. The CDR3 DNA reads TGTGCCAGCCACAGGAGTTCGAACACCGGGGAGCTGTTTTTT.

The chain employs TRBV9 and TRBJ1-1, with D hard to call. The germline gives CDR1 SGDLS, CDR2 YYNGEE. CDR3 length: 13 residues. The V end lost 2 bases, the J end lost 5 bases, and 10 bases lay between the germline ends. As DNA, the CDR3 is TGTGCCAGCAGCGTTTCGGGAAGGACTGAAGCTTTCTTT. Encoded protein: CASSVSGRTEAFF.

This rearrangement joins TRBV7-3 to TRBJ2-3, with 8 nucleotides matching TRBD2. CDR1 and CDR2 (germline): SGHTA, FQGTGA. J was trimmed by 5 bases and V by 1 base; bases with no gene match: 8. This CDR3 is 16 amino acids long. The CDR3 DNA sequence: TGTGCCAGCAGCTTAAACCCCAGACTAGCGCGAGATACGCAGTATTTT. It is translated as CASSLNPRLARDTQYF.

The rearrangement links TRBV19 to TRBJ2-1; D perhaps matches TRBD1 (5 bases). The germline V gene encodes CDR1 LNHDA and CDR2 SQIVND (reference sequence). CDR3 size: 13 residues. V was pared by 0 bases and J by 9 bases, with 9 bases between. In nucleotides, the CDR3 is TGTGCCAGTAGTATAGACAGGGTGGGTGAGCAGTTCTTC. Its protein product is CASSIDRVGEQFF.

This chain joins TRBV4-2 and TRBJ1-1; no firm D call. The CDR3 loop spans 11 amino acids. Germline V gene sequence: CDR1 LGHNA, CDR2 YNFKEQ. V lost 8 bases, J lost 11 bases, and 15 bases lay in between. The CDR3 here is CASSTGERAFF. The CDR3 nucleotides read TGTGCCAGCTCAACCGGGGAGAGGGCTTTCTTT.

J is TRBJ1-3 and V is TRBV3-1 (or the pseudogene TRBV3-2); no clear D. V was trimmed by 0 bases and J by 2 bases, leaving 8 bases between them. Per the germline V gene, CDR1 is LGHDT and CDR2 is YNNKEL (reference sequence). The CDR3 has 15 amino acids. The CDR3 spells CASSQDYGTGNTIYF. As DNA, the CDR3 is TGTGCCAGCAGCCAAGATTATGGCACTGGAAACACCATATATTTT.

The genes are TRBV6-5 and TRBJ1-1, with a weak D call TRBD1 (6 bases). Trimming left V 4 bases short and J 4 bases short, with 13 bases between. In germline, CDR1 is MNHEY, CDR2 SVGAGI. The CDR3 spans 14 residues. CDR3 sequence: CASSSQTGSTEAFF. Here the CDR3 DNA reads TGTGCCAGCAGTTCCCAGACAGGTTCCACTGAAGCTTTCTTT.

The sample holds a few counts of this clone. The chain combines TRBV6-5 with TRBJ1-4, with 9 bases matching TRBD1. CDR1 and CDR2 from the germline V gene are MNHEY and SVGAGI. The V and J ends lost 4 bases and 8 bases, in that order; junction bases with no gene match: 5. The CDR3 length is 14 residues. The CDR3 loop is CASSSGQGREKLFF. The CDR3 DNA follows: TGTGCCAGCAGTTCGGGACAGGGTAGGGAAAAACTGTTTTTT.

The chain recombines TRBV12-3 or TRBV12-4 with TRBJ1-2; no clear D. The CDR3 runs to 13 residues. V was shortened by 6 bases and J by 4 bases, with 12 bases between the two germline ends. CDR3: CASRIAGSYGYTF. For the CDR3, the DNA is TGTGCCAGCAGGATTGCGGGGAGCTATGGCTACACCTTC.

The rearrangement links TRBV7-6 to TRBJ1-2, with D possibly TRBD1 on 5 matching bases. V dropped 0 bases and J dropped 5 bases, with 7 bases sitting between them. This CDR3 is built from 13 residues. The V gene's germline CDR1 is SGHVS and CDR2 FNYEAQ. CDR3 sequence: CASSLAGEYGYTF. CDR3 DNA sequence: TGTGCCAGCAGCTTAGCAGGGGAATATGGCTACACCTTC. The full variable domain, rest sourced from reference TRBV7-6 and TRBJ1-2, is GAGVSQSPRYKVTKRGQDVALRCDPISGHVSLYWYRQALGQGPEFLTYFNYEAQQDKSGLPNDRFSAERPEGSISTLTIQRTEQRDSAMYRCASSLAGEYGYTFGSGTRLTVV.

The rearrangement joins TRBV15 to TRBJ1-5, with 11 nucleotides matching TRBD1. The CDR3 covers 16 residues. The germline gives CDR1 LNHNV, CDR2 YYDKDF (reference sequence). The J segment lost 5 bases and the V segment lost 4 bases, leaving 7 bases of the junction unmatched. In DNA, the CDR3 is TGTGCCACCAGCACCAAATGGACAGGGGGCGATCAGCCCCAGCATTTT. The encoded protein is CATSTKWTGGDQPQHF.

This sequence joins TRBV27 and TRBJ1-1, with 8 positions matching TRBD1. The germline V gene encodes CDR1 MNHEY and CDR2 SMNVEV (reference sequence). The CDR3 has 13 amino acids. J gave up 1 base and V 10 bases, and 5 bases lay outside the gene matches. For the CDR3, the DNA is TGTGCCACCCGGGACAGGCCGAACACTGAAGCTTTCTTT. This encodes CATRDRPNTEAFF.

The chain combines TRBV10-2 with TRBJ2-2; 13 nucleotides line up with TRBD2. The CDR3 is 16 amino acids. Trimming removed 2 bases from V and 4 bases from J; junction bases left unmatched: 1. CDR1 is WSHSY and CDR2 is SAAADI in the germline V gene. Written as DNA, the CDR3 is TGCGCCAGCAGTGAGAGACTAGCGGGGGGCACCGGGGAGCTGTTTTTT. It encodes CASSERLAGGTGELFF.

The chain carries TRBV14 and TRBJ1-1, with TRBD1 as a possible D gene (5 bases). The CDR3 is 16 residues long. V lost 1 base and J 1 base, leaving 13 bases between the germline ends. Germline assignment: CDR1 SGHDN and CDR2 FVKESK. This chain's CDR3 is CASSQVQGQGNTEAFF. The CDR3 DNA reads TGTGCCAGCAGCCAAGTACAAGGACAAGGGAACACTGAAGCTTTCTTT.

This clone occurred once. The V call is TRBV23-1, the J call TRBJ2-1, with D tentatively TRBD1 (6 bases). TRBV23-1 is filed as an ORF, its function uncertain. V dropped 4 bases and J dropped 5 bases, with 12 bases sitting between them. The CDR3 length is 14 residues. CDR3 DNA: TGCGCCAGCAGTCGGGGGCCACACGACAATGAGCAGTTCTTC. Residues: CASSRGPHDNEQFF.

V is TRBV6-2 or TRBV6-3 and J is TRBJ2-1, with 14 bases that match TRBD2. CDR3 size: 17 residues. Germline CDR1 and CDR2: MNHEY and SVGEGT. V dropped 3 bases and J dropped 6; count of bases not matched to a gene: 7. The CDR3, as DNA: TGTGCCAGCAGTTATGGACTAGCGGGGGGATATTCCAATGAGCAGTTCTTC. Amino acids: CASSYGLAGGYSNEQFF.

The chain is built from TRBV5-1 and TRBJ2-3, with TRBD1 matching 9 bases. The CDR3 runs 15 residues. The J segment lost 1 base and the V segment lost 4 bases, leaving 4 bases of the junction unmatched. Per germline, CDR1 SGHRS and CDR2 YFSETQ. CDR3 nucleotide sequence: TGCGCCAGCAGCGCACAGGGGGCTGGCACAGATACGCAGTATTTT. Translation: CASSAQGAGTDTQYF.

The chain recombines TRBV30 with TRBJ1-1, with D possibly TRBD1 on 5 matching bases. Per the germline V gene, CDR1 is GTSNPN and CDR2 is SVGIG (reference sequence). The CDR3 sequence is 12 residues long. V was shortened by 8 bases and J by 6 bases, with 16 bases between the two germline ends. The CDR3 sequence is CARRGLGPEAFF. CDR3 sequence (DNA): TGTGCCAGGCGGGGCCTAGGGCCTGAAGCTTTCTTT.

V and J are TRBV18 and TRBJ1-2, with unresolved D. Germline CDR1 KGHSH, CDR2 LQKENI. The CDR3 runs to 15 residues. Trimming left V 3 bases short and J 7 bases short, with 18 bases between. CDR3 in DNA: TGTGCCAGCTCACCCGGAGGTGGTTTCGAGATTGGCTACACCTTC. It yields the protein CASSPGGGFEIGYTF.

The chain joins TRBV25-1 to TRBJ1-2; 11 bases agree with TRBD1. In germline, CDR1 is MGHDK, CDR2 SYGVNS. CDR3 length: 16 residues. The trim removed 2 bases at V and 6 bases at J, leaving 8 bases unmatched. The CDR3: CASSELTGQGVNGYTF. The CDR3 bases are TGTGCCAGCAGTGAACTGACGGGACAGGGGGTCAATGGCTACACCTTC.

The CDR3 DNA reads as TGTGCCACCCAGTCGGCCAGGCCGGGGGGCTTCTACAATGAGCAGTTCTTC. This translates into CATQSARPGGFYNEQFF. The gene calls are TRBV5-6 and TRBJ2-1, with D perhaps TRBD2 (7 bases). V gave up 9 bases and J gave up 3 bases, with 25 bases separating them. Germline values: CDR1 SGHDT, CDR2 YYEEEE. The length of the CDR3 is 17 residues.

In DNA, the CDR3 is TGTGCCAGCAGCGTAGAGTCTTGGACAAACACTGAAGCTTTCTTT. Residues: CASSVESWTNTEAFF. J is TRBJ1-1 and V is TRBV9, with a possible D match to TRBD1 (5 bases). CDR1 is SGDLS, CDR2 YYNGEE, per germline. The germline V and J ends were trimmed by 0 bases and 2 bases, with 11 bases remaining between them. The CDR3 length is 15 residues.

The rearrangement links TRBV4-1 to TRBJ1-5; TRBD1 matches 7 bases. The CDR3 is made up of 15 amino acids. The V and J ends lost 2 bases and 4 bases, in that order; junction bases with no gene match: 5. From germline, CDR1 is MGHRA and CDR2 YSYEKL. Here the CDR3 DNA reads TGCGCCAGCAGCCAACCAGGGGGTGGTAATCAGCCCCAGCATTTT. This gives the protein CASSQPGGGNQPQHF.

This clone has a handful of counts. The CDR3 DNA sequence: TGTGCCAGCAGCGACCTCGGGGGGGGCTATGGCTACACCTTC. Protein: CASSDLGGGYGYTF. J is TRBJ1-2 and V is TRBV5-6, with D maybe TRBD1 (5 bases). Germline CDR1 SGHDT, CDR2 YYEEEE. The V gene lost 4 bases and the J gene lost 4 bases, with 14 bases spanning the gap. There are 14 residues in the CDR3.

The rearrangement links TRBV6-1 to TRBJ1-5; D uncertain. Trimming removed 2 bases from V and 0 bases from J, with 8 bases in between. Germline CDR1 reads MNHNS; CDR2 reads SASEGT. The CDR3 contains 15 residues. In DNA form, the CDR3 reads TGTGCCAGCAGTGAAAACAGTTATAGCAATCAGCCCCAGCATTTT. This sequence encodes CASSENSYSNQPQHF.

This rearrangement joins TRBV19 to TRBJ2-1; 10 positions match TRBD1. Germline values: CDR1 LNHDA, CDR2 SQIVND (reference sequence). The V and J ends lost 10 bases and 9 bases, in that order; junction bases with no gene match: 6. The CDR3 is made up of 12 amino acids. CDR3 loop: CATETGGGEQFF. Written as DNA, the CDR3 is TGTGCCACCGAGACAGGGGGCGGTGAGCAGTTCTTC.

The chain employs TRBV19 and TRBJ2-5, with TRBD1 identical over 10 bases. Trimming at V came to 6 bases and at J to 3 bases, leaving 10 bases not matched to a gene. CDR1 LNHDA and CDR2 SQIVND come from the germline V gene (reference sequence). The CDR3 is 16 residues long. CDR3 loop: CASSRLRGTGEETQYF. The CDR3 nucleotides are TGTGCCAGTAGCAGATTACGGGGGACAGGGGAAGAGACCCAGTACTTC.